The source of this TCR beta chain is a study of blood T cell repertoires in COVID-19. Study-wide background: Specimens from acute and convalescent COVID-19 originated in the United States, Italy and Spain. PBMCs, B-cell-depleted T cells, or T cells provided the cDNA or gDNA that made up the material.

Deletions cut 4 bases from V and 12 bases from J, with 19 bases between. The CDR3 sequence is 14 residues long. The germline V gene encodes CDR1 MGHDK and CDR2 SYGVNS. As handled by the study authors: Nucleated cell number was recorded as an estimate derived from reference gene primer amplification. Only in-frame clones appear in the TCRdb table, and some are missing; sequencing was by immunoSEQ multiplex PCR. V, J and clone size reflect that table, while D and trimming were determined from the DNA. This sample has 55,000 to 75,000 clones, with 88% found just once. The sequence derives from a man aged 50 or older with active COVID-19. Sequencing was carried out using peripheral blood. The V call is TRBV25-1, the J call TRBJ2-1, with a weak D call TRBD1 (6 bases). CDR3 protein: CASSATLPGQTQFF. For the CDR3, the DNA is TGTGCCAGCAGTGCAACTTTACCGGGACAAACGCAGTTCTTC.